The 14 T cell receptor beta chains given below trace back to one sample, sequenced in a study of patients and donors after allogeneic stem cell transplantation (dated by TCRdb to the early 2020s). Libraries were built with RT-PCR. The listed sequencing device is NextSeq 550. TCRdb handled the public reads itself, with Q25 trimming in fastp and clone calling in MiXCR, and kept productive beta chains. Each entry is one CDR3 protein sequence, shown with its most common DNA and genes. This sample is represented by approximately 210,000 distinct CDR3 sequences; 41% of them were singletons. 33% of the sample goes to the ten largest clones. The sequencing input was blood, either unsorted or a sorted T cell fraction (not recorded which). Receptor source: a human donor who was either an allogeneic HSCT recipient or a stem cell or donor lymphocyte infusion donor (not recorded which). It is not recorded whose cells these are; they may come from a transplant donor.

This clonotype was counted only a few times. The rearrangement uses TRBV7-8 and TRBJ1-1; D might be TRBD1 (5 bases). Looked up from germline, CDR1 is SGHVS and CDR2 is FQNEAQ. The CDR3 is 15 amino acids. The germline V and J ends were trimmed by 0 bases and 6 bases, with 14 bases remaining between them. CDR3 coding DNA: TGTGCCAGCAGCTTAGCGCTAGGCGGGGGGGCTGAAGCTTTCTTT. The encoded protein is CASSLALGGGAEAFF.

This clonotype was counted between two and nine times. The rearrangement joins TRBV11-2 to TRBJ1-1; possible D gene TRBD1, 5 bases. The V and J ends lost 1 base and 1 base respectively, with 16 bases between them. Germline assignment: CDR1 SGHAT and CDR2 FQNNGV. This CDR3 region has 17 residues. CDR3 coding DNA: TGTGCCAGCAGCTTAGCCTCTTTAGGGGCCGCGAACACTGAAGCTTTCTTT. Protein product: CASSLASLGAANTEAFF.

The rearrangement joins TRBV15 to TRBJ1-5; no clear D. V was clipped by 4 bases and J by 4 bases, with 14 bases between them. The CDR3 consists of 15 residues. Germline-derived CDR1 and CDR2 are LNHNV and YYDKDF (reference sequence). In DNA, the CDR3 is TGTGCCACCAGCATCCAACTCGGGTATAATCAGCCCCAGCATTTT. Translated, it gives CATSIQLGYNQPQHF.

This chain uses TRBV5-1 with TRBJ2-7; 9 positions agree with TRBD1. The V gene end was trimmed by 2 bases and the J gene end by 3 bases; junction bases not matched to a gene: 3. Per the germline V gene, CDR1 is SGHRS and CDR2 is YFSETQ. The CDR3 totals 14 residues. The CDR3 here is CASSFGTGNYEQYF. The CDR3 DNA reads TGCGCCAGCAGCTTTGGGACAGGGAACTACGAGCAGTACTTC.

This clonotype was seen more than once but under ten times. The rearrangement uses TRBV27 and TRBJ2-7; 10 positions match TRBD1. This CDR3 is 15 amino acids long. With 0 bases clipped from V and 4 bases from J, the junction kept 3 bases outside the gene matches. Germline lookup yields CDR1 MNHEY and CDR2 SMNVEV (reference sequence). CDR3 region: CASSLSGTGVYEQYF. Written as DNA, the CDR3 is TGTGCCAGCAGTTTATCCGGGACAGGGGTTTACGAGCAGTACTTC.

This clonotype has more than one count but fewer than ten. The chain couples TRBV29-1 to TRBJ1-1; D uncertain. CDR1 SQVTM and CDR2 ANQGSEA come from the germline V gene. V was pared by 1 base and J by 4 bases, with 4 bases between. The CDR3 runs 11 residues. CDR3: CSVEGSTEAFF. The CDR3 DNA sequence: TGCAGCGTTGAAGGGTCCACTGAAGCTTTCTTT.

This clonotype appeared many times. The chain combines TRBV29-1 with TRBJ1-3; D is uncertain. The V end lost 4 bases, the J end lost 0 bases, and 7 bases lay between the germline ends. CDR1 and CDR2 (germline): SQVTM, ANQGSEA. CDR3 length: 13 residues. The CDR3 here is CSVGTYSGNTIYF. CDR3 coding DNA: TGCAGCGTTGGCACGTACTCTGGAAACACCATATATTTT.

The genes are TRBV19 and TRBJ1-5, with D hard to call. Germline loops: CDR1 LNHDA, CDR2 SQIVND (reference sequence). The V end lost 0 bases, the J end lost 6 bases, and 9 bases lay between the germline ends. This CDR3 contains 14 residues. CDR3 DNA sequence: TGTGCCAGTAGTATAGAGGAAAGGAGTCAGCCCCAGCATTTT. Amino acid sequence: CASSIEERSQPQHF.

This clonotype showed up just a few times. This chain uses TRBV27 with TRBJ1-6; the D is unclear. Germline V gene lookup returns CDR1 MNHEY and CDR2 SMNVEV (reference sequence). CDR3 length: 14 residues. V was shortened by 2 bases and J by 7 bases, with 9 bases between the two germline ends. This CDR3 is CASSLEHGNSPLHF. Here the CDR3 DNA reads TGTGCCAGCAGTTTAGAACACGGGAATTCACCCCTCCACTTT.

This chain uses TRBV29-1 with TRBJ2-5, with 14 nucleotides matching TRBD2. CDR1 is SQVTM and CDR2 is ANQGSEA in the germline V gene. V dropped 7 bases and J dropped 7; count of bases not matched to a gene: 11. This CDR3 is built from 15 residues. CDR3 in DNA: TGCAGCGAGGGACTAGCGGGAGATCAGGAATCGACCCAGTACTTC. Translation: CSEGLAGDQESTQYF.

V is TRBV7-7 and J is TRBJ1-1, with D unclear. The CDR3 length is 13 residues. The V end lost 4 bases, the J end lost 1 base, and 7 bases lay between the germline ends. Germline CDR1 is SSHAT and CDR2 is FNYEAQ (reference sequence). The CDR3 is CASSSNPNTEAFF. The CDR3 DNA reads TGTGCCAGCAGCTCGAACCCGAACACTGAAGCTTTCTTT.

The V gene is TRBV20-1, the J gene TRBJ2-1, with 9 bases aligning to TRBD2. This CDR3 has 14 residues. Germline V lookup: CDR1 DFQATT, CDR2 SNEGSKA (reference sequence). J lost 7 bases, V lost 0 bases, and 4 bases had no gene match. CDR3 sequence reads: CSARDGTSWNEQFF. CDR3 nucleotide sequence: TGCAGTGCTAGAGACGGGACTAGCTGGAATGAGCAGTTCTTC.

This clonotype occurred a few times. The chain has TRBV12-3 or TRBV12-4 and TRBJ1-1; D perhaps matches TRBD1 (5 bases). The CDR3 sequence is 13 residues long. V lost 2 bases to trimming and J lost 4 bases, with 8 bases between them. CDR3 DNA: TGTGCCAGCAGTTTAAATGGGGGCACTGAAGCTTTCTTT. Its translation: CASSLNGGTEAFF.

The chain carries TRBV5-4 and TRBJ2-1, with 12 nucleotides matching TRBD2. The germline gives CDR1 SGHNT, CDR2 YYREEE (reference sequence). The J segment lost 6 bases and the V segment lost 2 bases, leaving 3 bases of the junction unmatched. CDR3 length: 15 amino acids. The CDR3 DNA reads as TGTGCCAGCAGCTTAGGACTAGCGGGGTCCAATGAGCAGTTCTTC. This codes for CASSLGLAGSNEQFF.